Presented here are 22 T cell receptor beta chains from one specimen sequenced in a study of vaccination and CD4 T cells after COVID-19. These TCRs are of unknown antigen specificity. Scientists ran DNA taken from cultured CD4+ T cells through the Oncomine TCR Beta short-read assay for sequencing. TCRdb re-derived calls from the PCR reads in MiXCR, one entry per CDR3 protein. The data show 11,000 or so distinct CDR3 sequences, under 60% seen once. As for treatment: approximately 9-day PBMC culture with coronavirus spike peptide pools or control peptides (ViraFEST assay). Sequencing was performed on CD4+ T cells from blood, cultured in vitro. The receptors here all came from a human donor who had recovered from COVID-19.

The chain has TRBV7-8 and TRBJ1-5, with D possibly TRBD1 on 5 matching bases. CDR1 and CDR2 from the germline V gene are SGHVS and FQNEAQ. The germline V and J ends were trimmed by 8 bases and 0 bases, with 23 bases remaining between them. The CDR3 has 18 amino acids. CDR3 coding DNA: TGTGCCAGCCGCCAGGGAGGCCCTGAGCGGTATAGCAATCAGCCCCAGCATTTT. Amino acids: CASRQGGPERYSNQPQHF.

The J gene is TRBJ2-5, the V gene TRBV12-3 or TRBV12-4; no definite D call. This CDR3 contains 12 residues. V lost 0 bases and J lost 5, with 4 bases in between. CDR3 loop: CASSLAPETQYF. In DNA form, the CDR3 reads TGTGCCAGCAGTTTAGCGCCGGAGACCCAGTACTTC.

V is TRBV27 and J is TRBJ2-7; D is possibly TRBD2 (6 bases). With 0 bases removed from V and 5 bases from J, the gap between germline ends came to 11 bases. The CDR3 covers 14 residues. Germline V gene data show CDR1 as MNHEY and CDR2 as SMNVEV (reference sequence). CDR3 region: CASSLSRGEDEQYF. For the CDR3, the DNA is TGTGCCAGCAGTTTATCAAGAGGGGAGGACGAGCAGTACTTC.

This clonotype was picked up one time. The chain has TRBV30 and TRBJ2-1; perhaps D is TRBD1 or TRBD2 (5 bases each). Looked up from germline, CDR1 is GTSNPN and CDR2 is SVGIG (reference sequence). The length of the CDR3 is 14 residues. V lost 5 bases to trimming and J lost 9 bases, with 20 bases between them. Written as DNA, the CDR3 is TGTGCCTGGGACTTGGGACGGGGCGGGTCTGAGCAGTTCTTC. Protein sequence: CAWDLGRGGSEQFF.

The table lists this clonotype with a count of one. J is TRBJ2-5 and V is TRBV14; D unclear. V shed 0 bases and J shed 5 bases, with 4 bases lying between them. Germline CDR1 reads SGHDN; CDR2 reads FVKESK. The CDR3 spans 12 residues. The CDR3 DNA sequence: TGTGCCAGCAGCCAAGATTGGGAGACCCAGTACTTC. Amino acid sequence: CASSQDWETQYF.

This chain joins TRBV20-1 and TRBJ1-5; possibly TRBD1 for D (5 bases). V dropped 6 bases and J dropped 4 bases, with 16 bases sitting between them. Germline CDR1 DFQATT, CDR2 SNEGSKA (reference sequence). This CDR3 is built from 14 residues. The CDR3 coding sequence is TGCAGTGCGACAGATACGGCGATTAATCAGCCCCAGCATTTT. Translating gives CSATDTAINQPQHF.

This clonotype occurred a few times. V is TRBV21-1 and J is TRBJ2-7; the D call TRBD1 from the table was never checked on the DNA. TRBV21-1 is tagged as a pseudogene. CDR3 length equals 14 residues. CDR3 DNA sequence: TGTGCCAGCAGGACAGGGGACTCCTCCTACGAGCAGTACTTC. Translating it yields CASRTGDSSYEQYF.

The V call is TRBV30, the J call TRBJ1-5; D gene unclear. This CDR3 has 10 amino acids. Germline CDR1 is GTSNPN and CDR2 is SVGIG (reference sequence). V was clipped by 5 bases and J by 3 bases, with 2 bases between them. In nucleotides, the CDR3 is TGTGCCTGGGCCAATCAGCCCCAGCATTTT. Amino acids: CAWANQPQHF.

The CDR3 nucleotides are TGTGCCAGCAGCGATTACAGGGGCTACAATGAGCAGTTCTTC. Amino acids: CASSDYRGYNEQFF. The chain is built from TRBV6-1 and TRBJ2-1, with 7 bases identical to TRBD1. Germline lookup yields CDR1 MNHNS and CDR2 SASEGT. The ends lost 6 bases at V and 3 bases at J; junction bases unmatched: 5. The CDR3 consists of 14 residues.

This rearrangement joins TRBV4-1 to TRBJ2-2, with 9 bases fitting TRBD2. The CDR3 is made up of 17 amino acids. With V trimmed by 3 bases and J by 5 bases, 10 bases remained unmatched. Per germline, CDR1 MGHRA and CDR2 YSYEKL. As DNA, the CDR3 is TGCGCCAGCAGCCACCTATTAGCGGGAGTGAGGACCGGGGAGCTGTTTTTT. Translation gives CASSHLLAGVRTGELFF.

This rearrangement joins TRBV7-2 to TRBJ2-2; D uncertain. V was cut by 5 bases and J by 1 base, with 11 bases left in between. Germline CDR1 reads SGHTA; CDR2 reads FQGNSA. The CDR3 loop spans 15 amino acids. CDR3 in DNA: TGTGCCAGCAGCAGAACCCCAGGGAACACCGGGGAGCTGTTTTTT. Its protein product is CASSRTPGNTGELFF. Supplemented by reference TRBV7-2 and TRBJ2-2, the full variable domain reads GAGVSQSPSNKVTEKGKDVELRCDPISGHTALYWYRQSLGQGLEFLIYFQGNSAPDKSGLPSDRFSAERTGGSVSTLTIQRTQQEDSAVYLCASSRTPGNTGELFFGEGSRLTVL.

This clonotype was counted only a few times. The gene calls are TRBV7-2 and TRBJ1-1; D possibly corresponds to TRBD1 (6 bases). CDR1 is SGHTA and CDR2 is FQGNSA in the germline V gene. The CDR3 loop spans 15 amino acids. Trimming took 4 bases from V and 7 from J, leaving 19 bases between them. The CDR3 loop reads CASSSYGGHFFEAFF. Here the CDR3 DNA reads TGTGCCAGCAGCTCCTACGGGGGACACTTCTTTGAAGCTTTCTTT.

The genes are TRBV20-1 and TRBJ2-1; D not certain. The germline V gene has CDR1 DFQATT and CDR2 SNEGSKA (reference sequence). This CDR3 is built from 12 residues. V was pared by 5 bases and J by 6 bases, with 11 bases between. The CDR3 here is CSAWPTSNEQFF. Here the CDR3 DNA reads TGCAGTGCTTGGCCCACCTCCAATGAGCAGTTCTTC.

This chain links TRBV20-1 with TRBJ1-4, with D uncertain. V lost 3 bases and J lost 4, with 3 bases in between. CDR1 and CDR2 (germline): DFQATT, SNEGSKA (reference sequence). This CDR3 has 11 amino acids. The CDR3 spells CSASLNEKLFF. CDR3 bases: TGCAGTGCTAGCCTTAATGAAAAACTGTTTTTT.

This chain uses TRBV19 with TRBJ2-3; D uncertain. The V and J ends lost 7 bases and 6 bases respectively, with 14 bases between them. Germline V gene sequence: CDR1 LNHDA, CDR2 SQIVND (reference sequence). The CDR3 is 13 amino acids. The CDR3 nucleotides are TGTGCCAGTAACGAAAACGTCAGGGATACGCAGTATTTT. Translating it yields CASNENVRDTQYF.

The chain recombines TRBV4-3 with TRBJ1-5, with D possibly matching TRBD1 (6 bases). Per the germline V gene, CDR1 is LGHNA and CDR2 is YSLEER. V was trimmed by 0 bases and J by 5 bases, leaving 17 bases between them. The CDR3 contains 17 residues. CDR3 sequence reads: CASSQDIGGGAYQPQHF. The DNA of the CDR3 is TGCGCCAGCAGCCAAGATATCGGTGGGGGCGCCTATCAGCCCCAGCATTTT.

This sequence joins TRBV7-9 and TRBJ2-1; 12 bases match TRBD2. The CDR3 spans 15 residues. The V segment lost 3 bases and the J segment 7 bases; nucleotides outside the gene matches: 4. From germline, CDR1 is SEHNR and CDR2 FQNEAQ (reference sequence). CDR3 sequence reads: CASSLLAGGDNEQFF. The CDR3 nucleotides are TGTGCCAGCAGCTTGCTAGCGGGAGGGGATAATGAGCAGTTCTTC.

The rearrangement links TRBV6-1 to TRBJ1-5; D unresolved. The germline CDR1 and CDR2 sequences are MNHNS and SASEGT. With 7 bases removed from V and 4 bases from J, the gap between germline ends came to 17 bases. This CDR3 region has 15 residues. The CDR3 coding sequence is TGTGCCAGCACTTCACACGGAGGAGGTAATCAGCCCCAGCATTTT. It encodes CASTSHGGGNQPQHF.

J is TRBJ1-6 and V is TRBV27, with D unclear. The V gene's germline CDR1 is MNHEY and CDR2 SMNVEV (reference sequence). CDR3 length: 13 residues. The V gene lost 6 bases and the J gene lost 12 bases, with 15 bases spanning the gap. The CDR3 DNA sequence: TGTGCCAGCAGCCGTGAGCCCTTGGTACCCCTCCACTTT. It codes for CASSREPLVPLHF.

The chain combines TRBV11-3 with TRBJ1-2, with D maybe TRBD1 (5 bases). Trimming removed 5 bases from V and 6 bases from J, with 10 bases in between. Germline V gene lookup returns CDR1 SGHNT and CDR2 YENEEA. The CDR3 sequence is 12 residues long. Here the CDR3 reads CASSSWGDGYTF. The DNA of the CDR3 is TGTGCCAGCAGCAGCTGGGGGGATGGCTACACCTTC.

The chain joins TRBV7-2 to TRBJ1-2; no reliable D call. Trimming shortened V by 3 bases and J by 8 bases, and 19 bases separated the two germline ends. The CDR3 spans 15 residues. Germline loops: CDR1 SGHTA, CDR2 FQGNSA. The CDR3 here is CASSFYLEVIEGYTF. The CDR3 bases are TGTGCCAGCAGCTTTTATCTCGAGGTAATCGAGGGCTACACCTTC.

The gene calls are TRBV20-1 and TRBJ2-5, with D perhaps being TRBD1 or TRBD2 (6 bases each). This CDR3 contains 15 residues. Trimming left V 5 bases short and J 1 base short, with 17 bases between. The germline V gene has CDR1 DFQATT and CDR2 SNEGSKA (reference sequence). The chain's CDR3 is CSAPGAQGFQETQYF. The CDR3, as DNA: TGCAGTGCTCCGGGGGCCCAGGGCTTCCAAGAGACCCAGTACTTC.